What follows is one T cell receptor (beta chain) and its context. The antigen is not known. The data belong to a study of PD-L1 blockade in urothelial cancer. General study results and limits: At 3 weeks on treatment, tumor-associated clones expanded more with durable benefit.

From germline, CDR1 is MGHRA and CDR2 YSYEKL. The V end lost 0 bases, the J end lost 7 bases, and 16 bases lay between the germline ends. This CDR3 spans 16 amino acids. Only in-frame clones appear in the TCRdb table, and some are missing; sequencing was by immunoSEQ multiplex PCR. The sample lists about 52,000 clones, under 90% occurring once. The chain joins TRBV4-1 to TRBJ2-1; perhaps TRBD2 as D (5 bases). The sequence was collected from a middle-aged man with urothelial cancer. The material sequenced was PBMCs, taken around atezolizumab (anti-PD-L1) treatment. This CDR3 is CASSQEDAGGRNEQFF. CDR3 coding DNA: TGCGCCAGCAGCCAAGAAGACGCGGGCGGACGTAATGAGCAGTTCTTC.